One sample yielded the 25 T cell receptor beta chains listed below, sequenced in a study of cytomegalovirus exposure and HLA in healthy donors. 13 Jbeta primers and 60 Vbeta primers were used for the PCR. Sequencing used immunoSEQ multiplex PCR; TCRdb keeps in-frame clones, though not all of them. The sample comprises some 180,000 clones, roughly 80% of which are singletons, and 2.5% to 3.5% rests with the top ten. The sample was PBMCs. The source is a woman in her twenties or thirties in good health and CMV-seronegative.

J is TRBJ2-3 and V is TRBV5-4; 8 bases fit TRBD2. The CDR3 runs to 15 residues. With V trimmed by 5 bases and J by 5 bases, 10 bases remained unmatched. Per germline, CDR1 SGHNT and CDR2 YYREEE (reference sequence). The CDR3 loop is CASSPTGGPRDTQYF. The CDR3 DNA reads TGTGCCAGCAGTCCTACGGGGGGGCCCAGAGATACGCAGTATTTT.

This clone appeared many times. The chain carries TRBV7-8 and TRBJ1-4; 8 bases are shared with TRBD1. Germline CDR1 SGHVS, CDR2 FQNEAQ. The CDR3 has 15 residues. V lost 1 base to trimming and J lost 8 bases; unmatched junction nucleotides: 6. CDR3 in DNA: TGTGCCAGCAGCTTAGAATGGACAGGGCAAGAAAAACTGTTTTTT. The encoded protein is CASSLEWTGQEKLFF.

The V and J genes are TRBV4-2 and TRBJ2-1, with 10 bases identical to TRBD2. V gave up 5 bases and J gave up 5 bases; unmatched junction bases: 6. The CDR3 is made up of 15 amino acids. CDR1 is LGHNA and CDR2 is YNFKEQ in the germline V gene. CDR3 amino acids: CASSSVAGGDNEQFF. CDR3 nucleotides: TGTGCCAGCAGCTCTGTAGCGGGAGGCGACAATGAGCAGTTCTTC.

J is TRBJ2-1 and V is TRBV19, with 7 bases that match TRBD2. Germline CDR1 LNHDA, CDR2 SQIVND (reference sequence). CDR3 length: 14 amino acids. Trimming removed 4 bases from V and 15 bases from J; junction bases left unmatched: 15. The CDR3 sequence: CASSTYSLLAPTFF. The CDR3 coding sequence is TGTGCCAGTAGTACTTACTCATTACTAGCGCCAACGTTCTTC.

The chain recombines TRBV28 with TRBJ2-5, with TRBD1 matching over 9 bases. CDR1 and CDR2 from the germline V gene are MDHEN and SYDVKM. V shed 4 bases and J 0 bases; nucleotides not matched to a gene: 3. The length of the CDR3 is 15 residues. CDR3 coding DNA: TGTGCCAGCAGTTGGACAGGGGAGTACCAAGAGACCCAGTACTTC. The encoded protein is CASSWTGEYQETQYF.

The J gene is TRBJ2-5, the V gene TRBV4-1; tentative D call: TRBD2 (6 bases). In germline, CDR1 is MGHRA, CDR2 YSYEKL. The CDR3 runs 15 residues. Between the trimmed V and J ends, which lost 0 bases and 5 bases, there was a span of 13 bases. The CDR3 DNA follows: TGCGCCAGCAGCCAAGATGGAGGAGGGGTGGAGACCCAGTACTTC. This translates into CASSQDGGGVETQYF.

The chain combines TRBV30 with TRBJ2-5, with D hard to call. The better agreement between TRBJ2-7 and the DNA end casts doubt on the J call. The CDR3 contains 12 residues. The germline CDR1 and CDR2 sequences are GTSNPN and SVGIG (reference sequence). CDR3 in amino acids: CAWSLLAYEQYF. CDR3 in DNA: TGTGCCTGGAGTCTGCTTGCCTACGAGCAGTACTTC.

This chain joins TRBV4-1 and TRBJ1-2; TRBD1 matches at 8 bases. The ends lost 1 base at V and 5 bases at J; junction bases unmatched: 12. The CDR3 runs 17 residues. Germline-derived CDR1 and CDR2 are MGHRA and YSYEKL. CDR3 sequence reads: CASSQGTGTLDSYGYTF. CDR3 sequence (DNA): TGCGCCAGCAGCCAAGGGACAGGGACTTTGGATTCGTATGGCTACACCTTC.

V is TRBV7-2 and J is TRBJ2-2; TRBD1 matches at 7 bases. CDR1 and CDR2 from the germline V gene are SGHTA and FQGNSA. The CDR3 has 17 residues. After removal of 4 bases from V and 3 bases from J, the junction contained 11 bases not matched to a gene. CDR3 DNA: TGTGCCAGCAGCTCCGACGCCGGGACAGTCTACACCGGGGAGCTGTTTTTT. It translates to CASSSDAGTVYTGELFF.

This clone came up a few times. This chain connects TRBV28 to TRBJ2-7; 11 positions agree with TRBD2. This CDR3 region has 15 residues. V lost 7 bases to trimming and J lost 2 bases; unmatched junction nucleotides: 7. The germline V gene encodes CDR1 MDHEN and CDR2 SYDVKM. The CDR3 region is CASTLVAGGPYEQYF. CDR3 DNA: TGTGCCAGCACCTTGGTAGCGGGAGGGCCCTACGAGCAGTACTTC.

The V call is TRBV27, the J call TRBJ1-2; a possible D gene is TRBD1 (5 bases). The CDR3 runs to 13 residues. The V gene lost 3 bases and the J gene lost 4 bases, with 9 bases spanning the gap. Germline CDR1 is MNHEY and CDR2 is SMNVEV (reference sequence). DNA of the CDR3: TGTGCCAGCAGTTTCTCAGGGCTCTATGGCTACACCTTC. This translates into CASSFSGLYGYTF.

This clone appeared a single time. This sequence joins TRBV15 and TRBJ2-1; the D gene is possibly TRBD1 (5 bases). The CDR3 runs 14 residues. Germline V gene data show CDR1 as LNHNV and CDR2 as YYDKDF (reference sequence). V was pared by 5 bases and J by 4 bases, with 12 bases between. CDR3 sequence (DNA): TGTGCCACCAGCGAAACCCAGGGTTACAATGAGCAGTTCTTC. This codes for CATSETQGYNEQFF.

The V call is TRBV4-1, the J call TRBJ1-1; 9 positions agree with TRBD1. The CDR3 is made up of 15 amino acids. The J segment lost 4 bases and the V segment lost 3 bases, leaving 6 bases of the junction unmatched. CDR1 and CDR2 from the germline V gene are MGHRA and YSYEKL. CDR3 sequence (DNA): TGCGCCAGCAGCCACAAGGACAGGGGAGGCACTGAAGCTTTCTTT. Encoded protein: CASSHKDRGGTEAFF.

V and J are TRBV21-1 and TRBJ1-5; the D segment call TRBD1 is taken from the table without a DNA check. TRBV21-1 is a pseudogene segment. The CDR3 is 17 amino acids. The DNA for the CDR3 is TGTGCCAGCCGTAGGACAGGGTGGGAAGTGAGTAGGCAGCCCCAGCATTTT. Amino acid sequence: CASRRTGWEVSRQPQHF.

The chain combines TRBV11-3 with TRBJ2-1, with TRBD1 matching 8 bases. Unmatched junction bases numbered 4, after V lost 4 bases and J lost 8 bases. CDR3 length: 13 amino acids. Germline V CDR1 and CDR2: SGHNT, YENEEA. The CDR3 loop reads CASSWDRTDEQFF. DNA of the CDR3: TGTGCCAGCAGCTGGGACAGGACGGATGAGCAGTTCTTC.

V is TRBV15 and J is TRBJ1-4; no reliable D call. Germline V gene lookup returns CDR1 LNHNV and CDR2 YYDKDF (reference sequence). The V end lost 4 bases, the J end lost 4 bases, and 7 bases lay between the germline ends. This CDR3 has 13 amino acids. CDR3 sequence (DNA): TGTGCCACCAGCATAATTGTTAATGAAAAACTGTTTTTT. It specifies CATSIIVNEKLFF.

J is TRBJ2-7 and V is TRBV18, with 11 bases identical to TRBD2. This CDR3 has 17 residues. CDR1 and CDR2 from the germline V gene are KGHSH and LQKENI. The ends lost 1 base at V and 4 bases at J; junction bases unmatched: 9. The CDR3 protein is CASSPQGTSGGIYEQYF. The CDR3 DNA follows: TGTGCCAGCTCACCACAGGGGACTAGCGGCGGTATATACGAGCAGTACTTC. Together with reference TRBV18 and TRBJ2-7, the CDR3 gives the full variable domain: NAGVMQNPRHLVRRRGQEARLRCSPMKGHSHVYWYRQLPEEGLKFMVYLQKENIIDESGMPKERFSAEFPKEGPSILRIQQVVRGDSAAYFCASSPQGTSGGIYEQYFGPGTRLTVT.

The V gene is TRBV2, the J gene TRBJ1-2; D is unresolved. Germline V gene lookup returns CDR1 SNHLY and CDR2 FYNNEI. The CDR3 has 13 residues. V was pared by 3 bases and J by 8 bases, with 13 bases between. In DNA, the CDR3 is TGTGCCAGCAGTGAGAATCCGGGAGACGGCTACACCTTC. Amino acid sequence: CASSENPGDGYTF.

This clone was observed once. The V gene is TRBV27, the J gene TRBJ1-2, with 8 bases lining up with TRBD1. The CDR3 covers 13 residues. V was clipped by 7 bases and J by 4 bases; unmatched bases: 5. CDR1 is MNHEY and CDR2 is SMNVEV in the germline V gene (reference sequence). The CDR3 DNA reads TGTGCCAGCATTGGACAGGGCAGCTATGGCTACACCTTC. It yields the protein CASIGQGSYGYTF.

The chain combines TRBV2 with TRBJ2-7; D unresolved. V was clipped by 3 bases and J by 7 bases, with 7 bases between them. Germline lookup yields CDR1 SNHLY and CDR2 FYNNEI. CDR3 length: 11 amino acids. The CDR3, as DNA: TGTGCCAGCAGTGAGCTGAGGGAGCAGTACTTC. Translation gives CASSELREQYF. Together with reference TRBV2 and TRBJ2-7, the CDR3 gives the full variable domain: EPEVTQTPSHQVTQMGQEVILRCVPISNHLYFYWYRQILGQKVEFLVSFYNNEISEKSEIFDDQFSVERPDGSNFTLKIRSTKLEDSAMYFCASSELREQYFGPGTRLTVT.

This clone was seen a few times. The chain links TRBV5-1 to TRBJ1-4; possibly TRBD1 for D (6 bases). V lost 7 bases and J lost 4, with 11 bases in between. There are 13 residues in the CDR3. The V gene's germline CDR1 is SGHRS and CDR2 YFSETQ. CDR3 loop: CASRQEINEKLFF. CDR3 sequence (DNA): TGCGCCAGCCGACAGGAAATTAATGAAAAACTGTTTTTT.

This clone was picked up one time. In nucleotides, the CDR3 is TGTGCCATCAGTGAAGGGCAGGGTGCGGATGAGCAGTTCTTC. Translation gives CAISEGQGADEQFF. The genes are TRBV10-3 and TRBJ2-1; D is perhaps TRBD1 (5 bases). Trimming pared 3 bases from V and 8 bases from J, leaving 14 bases between. This CDR3 is built from 14 residues. Germline V gene data show CDR1 as ENHRY and CDR2 as SYGVKD.

This rearrangement joins TRBV2 to TRBJ2-5; D call uncertain. Germline CDR1 is SNHLY and CDR2 is FYNNEI. Trimming stripped 7 bases from V and 4 bases from J, with 19 bases between. This CDR3 is built from 15 residues. CDR3 amino acids: CASIRPPPSPETQYF. The CDR3 bases are TGTGCCAGCATTCGTCCCCCTCCGTCCCCAGAGACCCAGTACTTC.

The chain has TRBV30 and TRBJ1-5; 7 nucleotides agree with TRBD1. The germline CDR1 and CDR2 sequences are GTSNPN and SVGIG (reference sequence). The V and J ends lost 2 bases and 4 bases, in that order; junction bases with no gene match: 5. This CDR3 is built from 14 residues. CDR3 bases: TGTGCCTGGAGTACCGGGACAGCGAATCAGCCCCAGCATTTT. It yields the protein CAWSTGTANQPQHF.

The chain is built from TRBV2 and TRBJ1-1; unclear D gene. Per germline, CDR1 SNHLY and CDR2 FYNNEI. The V end was cut by 7 bases, the J end by 3 bases, with 12 bases between. The CDR3 loop spans 13 amino acids. The CDR3 protein is CASIRGEDTEAFF. The CDR3 DNA reads as TGTGCCAGCATCCGGGGAGAGGACACTGAAGCTTTCTTT.